These 25 T cell receptor beta chains originate from one sample sequenced in a study of blood T cell repertoires in COVID-19. TCRdb's copy holds only in-frame clones and misses some; the assay was immunoSEQ multiplex PCR. Counted here are some 270,000 clones, approximately 85% occurring once; the ten biggest clones make up around 10%. Sequenced: PBMCs or T cells enriched from blood (not recorded which). These receptors were obtained from a woman aged 45-60 years with acute COVID-19.

This chain uses TRBV7-9 with TRBJ1-3; TRBD1 matches 9 bases. After removal of 6 bases from V and 3 bases from J, the junction contained 6 bases not matched to a gene. Germline V gene data show CDR1 as SEHNR and CDR2 as FQNEAQ (reference sequence). The length of the CDR3 is 15 residues. The CDR3 DNA sequence: TGTGCCAGCAGGCCGGGACAGGGAGGTGGAAACACCATATATTTT. Protein: CASRPGQGGGNTIYF.

The gene calls are TRBV5-4 and TRBJ1-6; a weak D match, TRBD1 (6 bases). The V end was cut by 0 bases, the J end by 5 bases, with 6 bases between. This CDR3 has 14 residues. In germline, CDR1 is SGHNT, CDR2 YYREEE (reference sequence). This CDR3 is CASSLDRDNSPLHF. For the CDR3, the DNA is TGTGCCAGCAGCTTGGACAGGGATAATTCACCCCTCCACTTT.

V usage is TRBV30 and J usage is TRBJ1-5; tentatively, D is TRBD1 (5 bases). In germline, CDR1 is GTSNPN, CDR2 SVGIG (reference sequence). V lost 3 bases and J 6 bases, leaving 12 bases between the germline ends. The CDR3 is 13 residues long. CDR3 protein: CAWSTGLGQPQHF. For the CDR3, the DNA is TGTGCCTGGAGCACAGGTTTGGGTCAGCCCCAGCATTTT.

The chain couples TRBV9 to TRBJ2-5; tentative D call: TRBD1 (5 bases). The CDR3 is 13 residues long. Trimming pared 4 bases from V and 2 bases from J, leaving 9 bases between. Germline values: CDR1 SGDLS, CDR2 YYNGEE. CDR3 amino acids: CASSRTGQETQYF. The CDR3 bases are TGTGCCAGCAGCCGAACAGGACAAGAGACCCAGTACTTC.

The J gene is TRBJ2-1, the V gene TRBV12-5; the D gene is possibly TRBD1 (5 bases). Trimming shortened V by 0 bases and J by 5 bases, and 14 bases separated the two germline ends. The length of the CDR3 is 16 residues. Looked up from germline, CDR1 is LGHNT and CDR2 is FRNRAP. CDR3 sequence: CASGLVSWTPNNEQFF. In nucleotides, the CDR3 is TGTGCTAGTGGTTTGGTATCATGGACACCGAACAATGAGCAGTTCTTC.

The V and J genes are TRBV18 and TRBJ2-7; TRBD2 matches at 8 bases. V lost 5 bases, J lost 7 bases, and 13 bases stayed unmatched. Germline V gene data show CDR1 as KGHSH and CDR2 as LQKENI. This CDR3 is built from 15 residues. As DNA, the CDR3 is TGTGCCAGCTCAAGGGAAGCGGGGGTAGTCCGGGAGCAGTACTTC. It is translated as CASSREAGVVREQYF.

This sequence joins TRBV18 and TRBJ1-6; D is ambiguous. The germline gives CDR1 KGHSH, CDR2 LQKENI. The CDR3 spans 15 residues. V lost 3 bases, J lost 9 bases, and 15 bases lay in between. The CDR3 loop is CASSPRVLNRSPLHF. As DNA, the CDR3 is TGTGCCAGCTCACCGAGAGTTTTAAATCGTTCACCCCTCCACTTT. Drawing the rest from reference TRBV18 and TRBJ1-6, the complete variable domain is NAGVMQNPRHLVRRRGQEARLRCSPMKGHSHVYWYRQLPEEGLKFMVYLQKENIIDESGMPKERFSAEFPKEGPSILRIQQVVRGDSAAYFCASSPRVLNRSPLHFGNGTRLTVT.

This clone was seen a single time. V usage is TRBV14 and J usage is TRBJ2-1; 7 bases align to TRBD2. V gave up 5 bases and J gave up 9 bases; unmatched junction bases: 10. The CDR3 spans 14 residues. Looked up from germline, CDR1 is SGHDN and CDR2 is FVKESK. The CDR3 DNA sequence: TGTGCCAGCAGCTATGAACGCGGGGGTCTTGAGCAGTTCTTC. It yields the protein CASSYERGGLEQFF.

V usage is TRBV7-2 and J usage is TRBJ2-2; 8 bases fit TRBD1. The CDR3 covers 15 residues. Germline V gene lookup returns CDR1 SGHTA and CDR2 FQGNSA. V lost 5 bases and J lost 5; bases outside the gene matches: 7. The CDR3 coding sequence is TGTGCCAGCAGCCCTACAGGGGGGAAGACCGGGGAGCTGTTTTTT. It encodes CASSPTGGKTGELFF.

The chain combines TRBV5-1 with TRBJ2-1; the match to TRBD2 covers 10 bases. V lost 4 bases and J lost 4; bases outside the gene matches: 8. CDR1 and CDR2 from the germline V gene are SGHRS and YFSETQ. This CDR3 spans 16 amino acids. The CDR3 sequence: CASSPTLAGVYNEQFF. The CDR3 region has the DNA TGCGCCAGCAGCCCGACGCTAGCGGGGGTTTACAATGAGCAGTTCTTC.

This chain uses TRBV5-1 with TRBJ2-1, with TRBD2 identical over 13 bases. CDR1 is SGHRS and CDR2 is YFSETQ in the germline V gene. J gave up 8 bases and V 0 bases, and 2 bases lay outside the gene matches. CDR3 size: 15 residues. The CDR3 nucleotides are TGCGCCAGCAGCTTGGTCGGACTAGCGGGGGATGAGCAGTTCTTC. It specifies CASSLVGLAGDEQFF.

Here the CDR3 reads CASSDLQGANTEAFF. The CDR3 DNA reads TGTGCCAGCAGCGATCTACAGGGTGCGAACACTGAAGCTTTCTTT. This chain connects TRBV9 to TRBJ1-1; D might be TRBD1 (6 bases). From germline, CDR1 is SGDLS and CDR2 YYNGEE. The V end lost 3 bases, the J end lost 1 base, and 13 bases lay between the germline ends. This CDR3 has 15 residues.

The V call is TRBV25-1, the J call TRBJ1-1; 7 bases are shared with TRBD1. CDR3 length: 15 amino acids. The trim removed 9 bases at V and 2 bases at J, leaving 12 bases unmatched. CDR1 and CDR2 from the germline V gene are MGHDK and SYGVNS. CDR3 nucleotide sequence: TGTGCCAGTCGAGGAGAGGGGGCAGTAAACACTGAAGCTTTCTTT. Translation gives CASRGEGAVNTEAFF. The whole variable domain, remainder taken from reference TRBV25-1 and TRBJ1-1, is EADIYQTPRYLVIGTGKKITLECSQTMGHDKMYWYQQDPGMELHLIHYSYGVNSTEKGDLSSESTVSRIRTEHFPLTLESARPSHTSQYLCASRGEGAVNTEAFFGQGTRLTVV.

The chain uses TRBV9 and TRBJ2-5; 7 nucleotides line up with TRBD2. Germline CDR1 reads SGDLS; CDR2 reads YYNGEE. The V and J ends lost 3 bases and 7 bases, in that order; junction bases with no gene match: 6. This CDR3 region has 13 residues. CDR3 DNA sequence: TGTGCCAGCAGCGAGGGACCGGGGGGGACCCAGTACTTC. Protein: CASSEGPGGTQYF.

The chain carries TRBV7-9 and TRBJ1-1; possibly TRBD1 for D (5 bases). CDR1 is SEHNR, CDR2 FQNEAQ, per germline (reference sequence). V lost 3 bases and J 5 bases, leaving 13 bases between the germline ends. The CDR3 length is 14 residues. The CDR3 is CASSLGRGHTEAFF. DNA of the CDR3: TGTGCCAGCAGCTTGGGGCGGGGTCATACTGAAGCTTTCTTT. Looking up the rest from reference TRBV7-9 and TRBJ1-1 gives the full variable domain: DTGVSQNPRHKITKRGQNVTFRCDPISEHNRLYWYRQTLGQGPEFLTYFQNEAQLEKSRLLSDRFSAERPKGSFSTLEIQRTEQGDSAMYLCASSLGRGHTEAFFGQGTRLTVV.

The rearrangement uses TRBV18 and TRBJ1-4, with D possibly matching TRBD1 (5 bases). There are 13 residues in the CDR3. CDR1 and CDR2 (germline): KGHSH, LQKENI. Trimming removed 8 bases at V and 8 bases at J, with 15 bases between. CDR3 sequence reads: CASATEDSEKLFF. In nucleotides, the CDR3 is TGTGCCAGCGCGACCGAAGACAGCGAAAAACTGTTTTTT. Full variable domain (missing parts from reference TRBV18 and TRBJ1-4): NAGVMQNPRHLVRRRGQEARLRCSPMKGHSHVYWYRQLPEEGLKFMVYLQKENIIDESGMPKERFSAEFPKEGPSILRIQQVVRGDSAAYFCASATEDSEKLFFGSGTQLSVL.

The chain recombines TRBV6-5 with TRBJ1-2, with 7 positions matching TRBD1. There are 11 residues in the CDR3. Germline CDR1 is MNHEY and CDR2 is SVGAGI. The ends lost 11 bases at V and 4 bases at J; junction bases unmatched: 4. Written as DNA, the CDR3 is TGTGCCTCAGGGGGAACCTATGGCTACACCTTC. Translating gives CASGGTYGYTF.

The V call is TRBV6-5, the J call TRBJ1-1; tentatively, D is TRBD1 (6 bases). Germline lookup yields CDR1 MNHEY and CDR2 SVGAGI. This CDR3 has 14 residues. The V and J ends lost 9 bases and 0 bases respectively, with 14 bases between them. CDR3 nucleotides: TGTGCCAGTACTAGGGGGTGGATGAACACTGAAGCTTTCTTT. Its protein product is CASTRGWMNTEAFF.

This clone was seen just once. CDR3 residues: CASSLVGLRVGNEQFF. The DNA for the CDR3 is TGTGCCAGCAGCCTCGTCGGTTTGCGGGTAGGAAATGAGCAGTTCTTC. This chain uses TRBV3-1 (or the pseudogene TRBV3-2) with TRBJ2-1, with D possibly being TRBD2 (5 bases). The V gene lost 4 bases and the J gene lost 7 bases, with 20 bases spanning the gap. This CDR3 comprises 16 residues. Germline values: CDR1 LGHDT, CDR2 YNNKEL (reference sequence).

The genes are TRBV6-2 or TRBV6-3 and TRBJ2-7; 7 bases are shared with TRBD1. The CDR3 spans 16 residues. Per germline, CDR1 MNHEY and CDR2 SVGEGT. With 4 bases clipped from V and 5 bases from J, the junction kept 14 bases outside the gene matches. The CDR3 DNA follows: TGTGCCAGCAGTTCGAACTATCCGGGACAGCTCCACGAGCAGTACTTC. This sequence encodes CASSSNYPGQLHEQYF.

This sequence joins TRBV19 and TRBJ2-1; the match to TRBD1 covers 7 bases. The germline CDR1 and CDR2 sequences are LNHDA and SQIVND (reference sequence). After removal of 4 bases from V and 9 bases from J, the junction contained 6 bases not matched to a gene. There are 13 residues in the CDR3. CDR3 residues: CASSNRGIGEQFF. CDR3 bases: TGTGCCAGTAGTAACAGGGGAATAGGTGAGCAGTTCTTC.

This clone was counted between two and nine times. The chain combines TRBV6-2 or TRBV6-3 with TRBJ2-3; 14 nucleotides align to TRBD2. CDR1 MNHEY and CDR2 SVGEGT come from the germline V gene. V dropped 5 bases and J dropped 4; count of bases not matched to a gene: 14. This CDR3 has 19 amino acids. The CDR3 bases are TGTGCCAGCAGTGGCCGACTAGCGGGGGGGCTCGCCGGACCAGATACGCAGTATTTT. Translated, it gives CASSGRLAGGLAGPDTQYF.

The V gene is TRBV3-1 (or the pseudogene TRBV3-2), the J gene TRBJ2-1; possibly TRBD2 for D (7 bases). CDR3 length equals 14 residues. V gave up 4 bases and J gave up 5 bases, with 12 bases separating them. Germline V gene lookup returns CDR1 LGHDT and CDR2 YNNKEL (reference sequence). CDR3 in amino acids: CASSLGGGHNEQFF. The CDR3 coding sequence is TGTGCCAGCAGCCTGGGGGGGGGCCACAATGAGCAGTTCTTC.

This clone was counted only a few times. The chain carries TRBV5-1 and TRBJ1-1, with 10 positions matching TRBD1. J gave up 6 bases and V 4 bases, and 6 bases lay outside the gene matches. This CDR3 is 14 amino acids long. Germline V gene sequence: CDR1 SGHRS, CDR2 YFSETQ. The CDR3 DNA sequence: TGCGCCAGCAGCATAGGACAGGGGGAACCTGAAGCTTTCTTT. Translated: CASSIGQGEPEAFF.

The chain is built from TRBV18 and TRBJ2-1, with 7 nucleotides matching TRBD2. CDR1 is KGHSH, CDR2 LQKENI, per germline. The CDR3 covers 17 residues. V was clipped by 4 bases and J by 4 bases; unmatched bases: 13. CDR3 sequence (DNA): TGTGCCAGCTCACGGGGCGAGGGAGGGGCTGCATACAATGAGCAGTTCTTC. It specifies CASSRGEGGAAYNEQFF.